Reported below is one TCR beta chain. These data belong to a study of shared clonotypes between healthy human individuals. The assay was immunoSEQ multiplex PCR, and TCRdb's table has in-frame clones only and misses some. The table records more than 1.2 million clones, about 98.5% of them present only once. Sequenced sample: naive CD4+ T cells sorted from blood. Indicated subset: CD45RA+ positively selected. The TCR originated in a man aged 25-45 years in good health.

CDR3: CASSPTRLAGTTGELFF. As DNA, the CDR3 is TGTGCCAGCTCACCGACCCGACTAGCGGGAACCACCGGGGAGCTGTTTTTT. V and J are TRBV18 and TRBJ2-2, with 11 bases fitting TRBD2. Germline-derived CDR1 and CDR2 are KGHSH and LQKENI. The CDR3 covers 17 residues. With 3 bases clipped from V and 4 bases from J, the junction kept 7 bases outside the gene matches.